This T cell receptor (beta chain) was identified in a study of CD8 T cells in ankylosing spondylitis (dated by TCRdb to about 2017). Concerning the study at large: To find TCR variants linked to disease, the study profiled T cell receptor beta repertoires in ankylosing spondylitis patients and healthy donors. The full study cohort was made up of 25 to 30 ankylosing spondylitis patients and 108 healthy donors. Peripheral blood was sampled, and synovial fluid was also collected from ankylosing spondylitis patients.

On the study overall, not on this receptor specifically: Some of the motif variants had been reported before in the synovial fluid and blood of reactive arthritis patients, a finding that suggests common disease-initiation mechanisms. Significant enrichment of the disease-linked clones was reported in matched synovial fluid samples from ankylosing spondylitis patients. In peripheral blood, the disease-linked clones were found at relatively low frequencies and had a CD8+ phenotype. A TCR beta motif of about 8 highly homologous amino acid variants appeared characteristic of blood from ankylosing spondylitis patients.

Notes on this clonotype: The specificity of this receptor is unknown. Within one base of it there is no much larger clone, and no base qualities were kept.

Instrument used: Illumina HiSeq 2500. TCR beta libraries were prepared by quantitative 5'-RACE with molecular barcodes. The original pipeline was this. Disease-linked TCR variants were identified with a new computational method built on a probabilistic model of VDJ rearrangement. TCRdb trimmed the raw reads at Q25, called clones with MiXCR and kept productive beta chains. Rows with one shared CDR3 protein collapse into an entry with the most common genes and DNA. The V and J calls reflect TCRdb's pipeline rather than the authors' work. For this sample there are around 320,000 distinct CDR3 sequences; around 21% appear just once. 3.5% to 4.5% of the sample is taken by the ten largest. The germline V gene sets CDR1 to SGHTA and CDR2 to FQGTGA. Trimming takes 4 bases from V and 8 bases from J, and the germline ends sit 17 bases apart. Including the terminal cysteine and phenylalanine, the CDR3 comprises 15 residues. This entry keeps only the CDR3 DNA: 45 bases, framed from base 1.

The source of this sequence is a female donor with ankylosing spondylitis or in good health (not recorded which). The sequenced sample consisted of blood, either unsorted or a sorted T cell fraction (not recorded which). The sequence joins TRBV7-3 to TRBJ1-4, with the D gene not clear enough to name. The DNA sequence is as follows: TGTGCCAGCAGCTCACTCCCGGCGGGGTCAGAAAAACTGTTTTTT. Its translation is CASSSLPAGSEKLFF.